This is a list of T cell receptor beta chains from one sample in a study of blood T cell repertoires in COVID-19. The table came from immunoSEQ multiplex PCR; TCRdb's copy has only in-frame clones and leaves some out. The table includes 150,000 to 200,000 clones, roughly 86% detected once. Material for sequencing was peripheral blood. Receptor source: a woman aged 25 to 39 with active or convalescent COVID-19. CDR3s include the opening cysteine and the closing phenylalanine or tryptophan. A D gene is named only where the DNA matches it firmly. The listing skips clone size in some rows; elsewhere it reads once, few, many or a size class.

D gene	clone size	J gene	V gene	CDR3 DNA	CDR3 protein
.	.	TRBJ1-2	TRBV5-5	TGTGCCAGCAGCTTAGAACCGGAGGATTATGGCTACACCTTC	CASSLEPEDYGYTF
.	.	TRBJ2-2	TRBV12-3/TRBV12-4	TGTGCCAGCCAAGGGAGCGGGGAGCTGTTTTTT	CASQGSGELFF
TRBD2	.	TRBJ2-1	TRBV6-1	TGTGCCAGCAGTGAAGCGATTACTAGCGGTAAGCAGTTCTTC	CASSEAITSGKQFF
.	.	TRBJ2-7	TRBV19	TGTGCCAGTAGTATTGGTCCGAGCTACGAGCAGTACTTC	CASSIGPSYEQYF
TRBD1	.	TRBJ1-2	TRBV5-4	TGTGCCAGCAGCTTGGAGGACAGGGCCAAATTTTATGGCTACACCTTC	CASSLEDRAKFYGYTF
.	.	TRBJ2-4	TRBV7-2	TGTGCCAGCAGCTTACGATCAGGGATGCACATTCAGTACTTC	CASSLRSGMHIQYF
TRBD1	.	TRBJ1-1	TRBV6-6	TGTGCCATCGCGGGACAGGGGAACACTGAAGCTTTCTTT	CAIAGQGNTEAFF
.	.	TRBJ2-2	TRBV2	TGTGCCGGCTATGAGACCCGGGACACCGTGACCGGGGAGCTGTTTTTT	CAGYETRDTVTGELFF
TRBD1	.	TRBJ2-7	TRBV5-1	TGCGCCAGCAGCTTGGGTCAGGGGGCCCTATTCGAGCAGTACTTC	CASSLGQGALFEQYF
TRBD2	.	TRBJ2-3	TRBV11-2	TGTGCCAGCAGCTTAGTCCCGGGAGGTTCCACAGATACGCAGTATTTT	CASSLVPGGSTDTQYF
.	.	TRBJ2-7	TRBV6-5	TGTGCCAGCAGTTACGGGCGGGCAACCTACGAGCAGTACTTC	CASSYGRATYEQYF
.	.	TRBJ2-7	TRBV7-9	TGTGCCAGCAGCCAGGTTGAGGAGACAGGGAGGTACGAGCAGTACTTC	CASSQVEETGRYEQYF
TRBD1	.	TRBJ1-2	TRBV5-1	TGCGCCAGCAGCTGGGGGACAGGGGAGTACTATGGCTACACCTTC	CASSWGTGEYYGYTF
.	.	TRBJ1-5	TRBV20-1	TGCAGTGCTAGTCCCGGGATCTCGGGCTTGGGCAATCAGCCCCAGCATTTT	CSASPGISGLGNQPQHF
TRBD1	.	TRBJ1-6	TRBV5-4	TGTGCCAGCAGCCTCCACCGGGGACAGGGGGATTCACCCCTCCACTTT	CASSLHRGQGDSPLHF
.	.	TRBJ1-2	TRBV7-9	TGTGCCAGCAGCTCTCCCCCCCGACAGCCTAACTATGGCTACACCTTC	CASSSPPRQPNYGYTF
.	few	TRBJ1-1	TRBV19	TGTGCCAGTCGAAGGGGGAACACTGAAGCTTTCTTT	CASRRGNTEAFF
.	.	TRBJ2-2	TRBV18	TGTGCCAGCTCACCACCAGTAGCACGGGACACCGGGGAGCTGTTTTTT	CASSPPVARDTGELFF
.	few	TRBJ2-7	TRBV13	TGTGCCAGCACCAGACAGCCGCAGGACGAGCAGTACTTC	CASTRQPQDEQYF
.	once	TRBJ1-5	TRBV7-2	TGTGCCAGCAGCTTAGATCTCGGTCAGCCCCAGCATTTT	CASSLDLGQPQHF
.	.	TRBJ2-2	TRBV5-1	TGCGCCAGCAGCTTTATTTCACCCGGAGGGCGTAAATTCGGGGAGCTGTTTTTT	CASSFISPGGRKFGELFF
TRBD1	.	TRBJ1-5	TRBV28	TGTGCCAGCAGTTCCCTAGGGACAGGGGGAGGTAATCAGCCCCAGCATTTT	CASSSLGTGGGNQPQHF
.	.	TRBJ1-3	TRBV19	TGTGCCAGTAGTGTTCCAGTCTCTGGAAACACCATATATTTT	CASSVPVSGNTIYF
TRBD2	.	TRBJ2-2	TRBV6-5	TGTGCCAGCAGTTACGGGCGGGAGGCCCCCGGGGAGCTGTTTTTT	CASSYGREAPGELFF
.	.	TRBJ2-2	TRBV5-1	TGCGCCAGCAGCTTGGAGGGGAGGACCCCGAACACCGGGGAGCTGTTTTTT	CASSLEGRTPNTGELFF
.	.	TRBJ2-5	TRBV9	TGTGCCAGCAGCGTAGCCGGCGGATGGGAGACCCAGTACTTC	CASSVAGGWETQYF
.	few	TRBJ2-1	TRBV7-2	TGTGCCAGCAGCTTAAGGTCGCGGGGCACCCCCTTGGGGCATGAGCAGTTCTTC	CASSLRSRGTPLGHEQFF
TRBD1	.	TRBJ1-3	TRBV7-6	TGTGCCAGCAGCTCGGAGACGGACAGGGTATTCGGAAACACCATATATTTT	CASSSETDRVFGNTIYF
.	.	TRBJ2-5	TRBV7-2	TGTGCCAGCAGCTTAGGGGGAGTTCAAGAGACCCAGTACTTC	CASSLGGVQETQYF
TRBD1	.	TRBJ1-2	TRBV6-5	TGTGCCAGCAGTCCACAGGGGGCCGATGGCTACACCTTC	CASSPQGADGYTF
.	once	TRBJ1-6	TRBV19	TGTGCCACCGGACAGAGCTCCTATAATTCACCCCTCCACTTT	CATGQSSYNSPLHF
TRBD1	.	TRBJ1-2	TRBV5-1	TGCGCCAGCAGACCCCAGGGACAGGGCAACGGCTACACCTTC	CASRPQGQGNGYTF
.	once	TRBJ2-2	TRBV28	TGTGCCAGCAGTTTAAGGGAGAGGGCGGCCGGGGAGCTGTTTTTT	CASSLRERAAGELFF
TRBD1	.	TRBJ1-1	TRBV18	TGTGCCAGCTCACTGGCCGGAGGGGGCTGGGACACTGAAGCTTTCTTT	CASSLAGGGWDTEAFF
TRBD1	.	TRBJ2-7	TRBV19	TGTGCCAGTAGTATGGACAGGGGAAACTACGAGCAGTACTTC	CASSMDRGNYEQYF
.	.	TRBJ1-1	TRBV7-6	TGTGCCAGCAGCTCCGAGAGCCCAGGGAACACTGAAGCTTTCTTT	CASSSESPGNTEAFF
.	.	TRBJ1-6	TRBV25-1	TGTGCCAGCAGTGACACACCGACAGGATATAATTCACCCCTCCACTTT	CASSDTPTGYNSPLHF